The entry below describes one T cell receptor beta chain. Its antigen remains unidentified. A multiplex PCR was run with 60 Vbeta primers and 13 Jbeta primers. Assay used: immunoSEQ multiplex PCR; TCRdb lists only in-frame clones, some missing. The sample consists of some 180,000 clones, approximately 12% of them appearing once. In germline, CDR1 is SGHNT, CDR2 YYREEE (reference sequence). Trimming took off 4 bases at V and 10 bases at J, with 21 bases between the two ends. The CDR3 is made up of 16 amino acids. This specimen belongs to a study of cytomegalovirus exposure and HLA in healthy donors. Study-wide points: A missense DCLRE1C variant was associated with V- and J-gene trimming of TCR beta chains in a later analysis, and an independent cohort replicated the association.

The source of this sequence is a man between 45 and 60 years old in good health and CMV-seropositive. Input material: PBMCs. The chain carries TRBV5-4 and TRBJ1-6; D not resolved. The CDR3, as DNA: TGTGCCAGCAGCCCTTTAGGCCCTCCGGGGAACTCACCCCTCCACTTT. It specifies CASSPLGPPGNSPLHF.